This entry features one TCR beta chain sequence. Profiling relied on immunoSEQ multiplex PCR, and the TCRdb table lists in-frame clones only, not all of them. The sample shows hundreds of thousands of clones, more than 70% of them seen only once. The sample originates from a study of shared T cell receptors in the human thymus. The data were also submitted as part of a second study, on human thymus T cells.

Material for sequencing was thymocytes. The TCR originated in a boy less than two years old with a congenital heart defect.

The CDR3 loop is CASSSRQGYNEQFF. CDR3 DNA: TGTGCCAGCAGCTCCCGACAGGGATACAATGAGCAGTTCTTC. This chain joins TRBV5-8 and TRBJ2-1, with 7 bases aligning to TRBD1. The germline CDR1 and CDR2 sequences are SGHTS and YDEGEE. The CDR3 spans 14 residues. V lost 3 bases, J lost 4 bases, and 4 bases stayed unmatched.